This T cell receptor (beta chain) was identified during a study of T cell repertoires in cytomegalovirus infection. Overall study: Shared public TCR beta signatures pointed to both CMV infection and a matching HLA type. Regarding the study as a whole: The cumulative frequency of public TCR beta families identified carriers of CMV plus the relevant HLA.

One entry per CDR3 protein, called by TCRdb with MiXCR from the reads. The sample shows 160,000 or so distinct CDR3 sequences, more than 15% of them seen only once. Unmatched junction bases numbered 9, after V lost 4 bases and J lost 9 bases. The germline V gene encodes CDR1 SGHDN and CDR2 FVKESK. The CDR3 consists of 15 residues. There are a few counts of this clonotype. Its antigen is still unknown. This sequence originates from a human donor in good health (CMV status not recorded). Some clones in this sample may be carry-over from other donors' samples. Sequenced material: CD8+ T cells from PBMCs. This chain links TRBV14 with TRBJ2-1; 10 bases are a match to TRBD1. The CDR3 sequence: CASSPWGTGVAEQFF. The CDR3 coding sequence is TGTGCCAGCAGCCCATGGGGGACAGGGGTCGCTGAGCAGTTCTTC.